Listed below are T cell receptor beta chains from one sample, sequenced in a study of blood T cells in healthy people across ages. MiXCR was run by TCRdb on the 5' RACE reads, yielding one entry per CDR3 protein. The data contain 1.5 million to 2 million distinct CDR3 sequences, just under 50% of them singletons. The specimen sequenced was blood. Receptor source: a woman aged 40 to 50 in good health. Both conserved end residues are part of each CDR3. D genes are given only for firm matches. Not every row has a clone size; where given, it reads once, few, many or a size class.

j_call | clone_size | v_call | d_call | cdr3_nt | cdr3_aa
TRBJ2-7 | . | TRBV7-9 | TRBD1 | TGTGCCAGCAGCGAGAGGACAGGGGGGGCCTACGAGCAGTACTTC | CASSERTGGAYEQYF
TRBJ2-7 | few | TRBV6-5 | . | TGTGCCAGCAGTTACGTCGACAGAGCCTACGAGCAGTACTTC | CASSYVDRAYEQYF
TRBJ2-5 | few | TRBV9 | TRBD1 | TGTGCCAGCAGCGTAGCCGATTGGGGTACAGGGGAAGAGACCCAGTACTTC | CASSVADWGTGEETQYF
TRBJ1-6 | few | TRBV27 | . | TGTGCCAGCACGCGCTCCTATAATTCACCCCTCCACTTT | CASTRSYNSPLHF
TRBJ2-3 | few | TRBV29-1 | . | TGCAGCGGGCAAAGAGGGGATACGCAGTATTTT | CSGQRGDTQYF
TRBJ1-5 | . | TRBV7-2 | . | TGTGCCAGCAGCTTAAAAACAGGGCCCCAGCCCCAGCATTTT | CASSLKTGPQPQHF
TRBJ2-1 | many | TRBV29-1 | . | TGCAGCGCCGGGCGCAGCGGGTTATACAATGAGCAGTTCTTC | CSAGRSGLYNEQFF
TRBJ1-2 | . | TRBV2 | TRBD1 | TGTGCCAGTACGGGACAGCGATCTAACTATGGCTACACCTTC | CASTGQRSNYGYTF
TRBJ2-3 | . | TRBV27 | TRBD2 | TGTGCCAGCAGTTTACTCCGGGGGGGAGCGGGGGGACCAGATACGCAGTATTTT | CASSLLRGGAGGPDTQYF
TRBJ2-3 | once | TRBV6-1 | . | TGTGCCAGCAGTGTCCGACTAGTACCCTCAGATACGCAGTATTTT | CASSVRLVPSDTQYF
TRBJ2-5 | . | TRBV29-1 | . | TGCAGCGGGGGTACAGGGTACTTC | CSGGTGYF
TRBJ2-1 | . | TRBV11-3 | . | TGTGCCAGCAGCTTAGAATATACGGATGAGCAGTTCTTC | CASSLEYTDEQFF
TRBJ1-2 | few | TRBV6-5 | . | TGTGCCAGCCTCCAAACTACCCCGGGCCCAAACTATGGCTACACCTTC | CASLQTTPGPNYGYTF
TRBJ1-1 | . | TRBV27 | . | TGTGCCAGCAAAACTCCGGGGAGGGTGAACACTGAAGCTTTCTTT | CASKTPGRVNTEAFF
TRBJ2-1 | few | TRBV27 | . | TGTGCCAGCAGGGGCGTAGGGGTCAATGAGCAGTTCTTC | CASRGVGVNEQFF
TRBJ2-7 | few | TRBV7-2 | . | TGTGCCAGCAGCGCCCCCTCGGCAGGTTCCTACGAGCAGTACTTC | CASSAPSAGSYEQYF
TRBJ1-2 | few | TRBV6-5 | . | TGTGCCAGCAGTTCTCACCAGGGTGTGGGCTATGGCTACACCTTC | CASSSHQGVGYGYTF
TRBJ2-5 | . | TRBV7-3 | . | TGTGCCAGCAGCTTAAGCCGGGCTGAGACCCAGTACTTC | CASSLSRAETQYF